The entry that follows covers one TCR beta chain sequence. Original data processing: Cell counts per sample came from amplifying reference gene primers. The repertoire was sequenced with immunoSEQ multiplex PCR; TCRdb's copy has only in-frame clones and lacks some. That table supplies the V and J calls and clone size; D and trimming were determined from the DNA. The sample lists about 240,000 clones, more than 75% occurring once. This CDR3 has 13 residues. Germline values: CDR1 MNHEY, CDR2 SVGAGI. Trimming stripped 6 bases from V and 4 bases from J, with 12 bases between. The sample is drawn from a study of blood T cell repertoires in COVID-19. The wider study: Specimens from acute and convalescent COVID-19 originated in the United States, Italy and Spain. T cells, B-cell-depleted T cells, or PBMCs provided the cDNA or gDNA that served as material.

This TCR was sampled from an older woman with active or convalescent COVID-19. The V and J genes are TRBV6-5 and TRBJ1-1; unclear D gene. The specimen was peripheral blood. CDR3 sequence: CASRGGRGTEAFF. The CDR3 bases are TGTGCCAGCAGGGGAGGACGGGGCACTGAAGCTTTCTTT.